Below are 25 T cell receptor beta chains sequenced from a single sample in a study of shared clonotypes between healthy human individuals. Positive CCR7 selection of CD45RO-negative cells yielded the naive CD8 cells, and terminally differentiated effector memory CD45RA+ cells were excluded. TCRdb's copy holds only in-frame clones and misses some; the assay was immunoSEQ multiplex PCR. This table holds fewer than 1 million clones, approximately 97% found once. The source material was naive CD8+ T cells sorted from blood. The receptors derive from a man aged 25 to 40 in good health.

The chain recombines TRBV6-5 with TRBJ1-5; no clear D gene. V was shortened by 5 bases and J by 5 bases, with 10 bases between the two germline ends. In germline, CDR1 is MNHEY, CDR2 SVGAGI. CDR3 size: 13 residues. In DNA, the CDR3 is TGTGCCAGCAGTATCTACGGGGATCAGCCCCAGCATTTT. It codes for CASSIYGDQPQHF.

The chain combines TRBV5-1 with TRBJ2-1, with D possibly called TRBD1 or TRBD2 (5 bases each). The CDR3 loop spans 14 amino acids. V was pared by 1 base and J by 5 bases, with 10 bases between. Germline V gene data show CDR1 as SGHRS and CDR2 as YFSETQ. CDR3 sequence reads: CASSLTGTNNEQFF. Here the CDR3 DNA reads TGCGCCAGCAGCTTGACCGGGACCAACAATGAGCAGTTCTTC. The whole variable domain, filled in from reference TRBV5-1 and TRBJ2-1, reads KAGVTQTPRYLIKTRGQQVTLSCSPISGHRSVSWYQQTPGQGLQFLFEYFSETQRNKGNFPGRFSGRQFSNSRSEMNVSTLELGDSALYLCASSLTGTNNEQFFGPGTRLTVL.

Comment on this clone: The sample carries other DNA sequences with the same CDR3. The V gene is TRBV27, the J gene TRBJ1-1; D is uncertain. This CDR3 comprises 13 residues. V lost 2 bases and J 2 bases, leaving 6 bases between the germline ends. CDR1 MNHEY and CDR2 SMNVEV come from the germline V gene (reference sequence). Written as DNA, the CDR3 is TGTGCCAGCAGTTTAGAGGGTAACACTGAAGCTTTCTTT. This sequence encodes CASSLEGNTEAFF.

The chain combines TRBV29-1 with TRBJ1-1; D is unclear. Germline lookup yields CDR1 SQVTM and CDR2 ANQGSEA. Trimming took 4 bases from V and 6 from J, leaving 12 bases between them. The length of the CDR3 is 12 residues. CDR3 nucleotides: TGCAGCGTTGTGGGAGGGCGAGCTGAAGCTTTCTTT. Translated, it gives CSVVGGRAEAFF. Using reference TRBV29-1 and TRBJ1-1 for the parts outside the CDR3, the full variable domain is SAVISQKPSRDICQRGTSLTIQCQVDSQVTMMFWYRQQPGQSLTLIATANQGSEATYESGFVIDKFPISRPNLTFSTLTVSNMSPEDSSIYLCSVVGGRAEAFFGQGTRLTVV.

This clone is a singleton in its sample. The CDR3 DNA is TGTGCCAGCAGCCTGAGAGGACAGGGGAACGGCTACACCTTC. Translated, it gives CASSLRGQGNGYTF. This chain links TRBV5-4 with TRBJ1-2, with 9 positions matching TRBD1. Germline assignment: CDR1 SGHNT and CDR2 YYREEE (reference sequence). The CDR3 sequence is 14 residues long. With 4 bases clipped from V and 8 bases from J, the junction kept 9 bases outside the gene matches. Filled out from reference TRBV5-4 and TRBJ1-2, the complete variable domain reads ETGVTQSPTHLIKTRGQQVTLRCSSQSGHNTVSWYQQALGQGPQFIFQYYREEENGRGNFPPRFSGLQFPNYSSELNVNALELDDSALYLCASSLRGQGNGYTFGSGTRLTVV.

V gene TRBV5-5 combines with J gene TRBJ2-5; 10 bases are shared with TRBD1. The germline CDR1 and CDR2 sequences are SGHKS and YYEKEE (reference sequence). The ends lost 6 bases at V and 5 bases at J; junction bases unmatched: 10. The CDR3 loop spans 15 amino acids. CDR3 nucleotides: TGTGCCAGCACCCCGGGACAGGGGTGGTTGGAGACCCAGTACTTC. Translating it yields CASTPGQGWLETQYF.

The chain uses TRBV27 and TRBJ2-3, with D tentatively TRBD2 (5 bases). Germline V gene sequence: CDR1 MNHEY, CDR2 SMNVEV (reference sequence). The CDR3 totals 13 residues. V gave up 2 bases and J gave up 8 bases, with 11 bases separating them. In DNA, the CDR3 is TGTGCCAGCAGTTTACAGCCAGAGGGTACGCAGTATTTT. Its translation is CASSLQPEGTQYF.

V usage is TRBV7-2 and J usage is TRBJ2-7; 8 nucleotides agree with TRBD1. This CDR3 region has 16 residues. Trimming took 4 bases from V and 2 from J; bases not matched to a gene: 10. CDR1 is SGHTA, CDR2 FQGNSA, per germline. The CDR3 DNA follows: TGTGCCAGCAGCTCTGATAAGACAGGGGCCACCTACGAGCAGTACTTC. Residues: CASSSDKTGATYEQYF.

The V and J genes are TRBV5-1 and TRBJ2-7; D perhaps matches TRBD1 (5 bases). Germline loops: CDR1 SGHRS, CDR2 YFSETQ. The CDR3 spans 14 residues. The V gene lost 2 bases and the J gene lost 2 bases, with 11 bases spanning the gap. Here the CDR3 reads CASSLRQGPYEQYF. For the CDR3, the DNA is TGCGCCAGCAGCTTAAGGCAGGGCCCCTACGAGCAGTACTTC.

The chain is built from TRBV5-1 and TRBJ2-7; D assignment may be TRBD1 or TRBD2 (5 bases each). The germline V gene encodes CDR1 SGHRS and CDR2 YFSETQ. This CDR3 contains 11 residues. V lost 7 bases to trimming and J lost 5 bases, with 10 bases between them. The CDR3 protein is CASSGSNEQYF. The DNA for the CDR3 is TGCGCCAGCTCAGGGAGCAACGAGCAGTACTTC.

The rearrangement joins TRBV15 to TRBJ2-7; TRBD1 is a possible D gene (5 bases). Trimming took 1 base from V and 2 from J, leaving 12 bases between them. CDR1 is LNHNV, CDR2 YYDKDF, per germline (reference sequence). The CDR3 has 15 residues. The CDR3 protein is CATSRANLGPYEQYF. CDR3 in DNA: TGTGCCACCAGCAGAGCCAATCTGGGGCCCTACGAGCAGTACTTC.

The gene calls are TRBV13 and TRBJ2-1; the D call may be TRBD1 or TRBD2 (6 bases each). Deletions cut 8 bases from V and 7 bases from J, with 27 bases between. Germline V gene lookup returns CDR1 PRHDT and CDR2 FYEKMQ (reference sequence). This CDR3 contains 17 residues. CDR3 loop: CASEDFSQEGVGNEQFF. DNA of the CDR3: TGTGCCAGCGAAGATTTCTCACAGGAGGGGGTCGGGAATGAGCAGTTCTTC.

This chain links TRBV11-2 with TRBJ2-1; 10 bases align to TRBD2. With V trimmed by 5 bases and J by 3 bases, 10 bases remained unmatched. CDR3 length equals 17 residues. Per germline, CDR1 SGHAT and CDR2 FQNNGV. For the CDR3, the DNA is TGTGCCAGCAGCATTAGCTCTAGCGGGAGTTTCTACAATGAGCAGTTCTTC. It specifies CASSISSSGSFYNEQFF.

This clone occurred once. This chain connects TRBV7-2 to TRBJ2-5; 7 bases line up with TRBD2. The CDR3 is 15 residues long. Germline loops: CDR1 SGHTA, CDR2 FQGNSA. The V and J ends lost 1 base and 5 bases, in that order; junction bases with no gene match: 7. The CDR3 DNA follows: TGTGCCAGCAGCTTAGATGCGGGAGTGTGGGAGACCCAGTACTTC. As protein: CASSLDAGVWETQYF. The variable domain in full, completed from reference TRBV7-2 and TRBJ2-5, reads GAGVSQSPSNKVTEKGKDVELRCDPISGHTALYWYRQSLGQGLEFLIYFQGNSAPDKSGLPSDRFSAERTGGSVSTLTIQRTQQEDSAVYLCASSLDAGVWETQYFGPGTRLLVL.

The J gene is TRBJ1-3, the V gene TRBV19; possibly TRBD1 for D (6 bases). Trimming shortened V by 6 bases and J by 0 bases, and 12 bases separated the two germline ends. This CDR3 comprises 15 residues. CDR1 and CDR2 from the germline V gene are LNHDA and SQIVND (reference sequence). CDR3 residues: CASSSRTVSGNTIYF. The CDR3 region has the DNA TGTGCCAGTAGCTCACGGACAGTCTCTGGAAACACCATATATTTT. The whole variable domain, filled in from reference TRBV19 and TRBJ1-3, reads DGGITQSPKYLFRKEGQNVTLSCEQNLNHDAMYWYRQDPGQGLRLIYYSQIVNDFQKGDIAEGYSVSREKKESFPLTVTSAQKNPTAFYLCASSSRTVSGNTIYFGEGSWLTVV.

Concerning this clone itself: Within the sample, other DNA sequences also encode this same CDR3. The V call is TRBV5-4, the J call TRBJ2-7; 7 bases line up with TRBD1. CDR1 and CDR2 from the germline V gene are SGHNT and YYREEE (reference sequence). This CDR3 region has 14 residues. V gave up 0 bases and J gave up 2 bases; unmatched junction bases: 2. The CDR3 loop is CASSLGDSPYEQYF. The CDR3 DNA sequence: TGTGCCAGCAGCTTGGGGGACAGTCCCTACGAGCAGTACTTC.

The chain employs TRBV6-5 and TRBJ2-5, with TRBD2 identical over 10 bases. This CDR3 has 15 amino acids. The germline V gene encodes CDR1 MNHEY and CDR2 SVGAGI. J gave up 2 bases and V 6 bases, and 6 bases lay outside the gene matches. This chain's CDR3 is CASSRLAGLQETQYF. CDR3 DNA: TGTGCCAGCAGCCGACTAGCGGGTCTACAAGAGACCCAGTACTTC.

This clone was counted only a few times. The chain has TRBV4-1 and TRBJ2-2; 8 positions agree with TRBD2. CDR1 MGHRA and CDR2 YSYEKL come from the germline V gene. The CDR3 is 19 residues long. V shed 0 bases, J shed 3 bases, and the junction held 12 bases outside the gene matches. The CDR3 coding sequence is TGCGCCAGCAGCCAAGATCAGTACCCCGGGAGGGGTGACACCGGGGAGCTGTTTTTT. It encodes CASSQDQYPGRGDTGELFF.

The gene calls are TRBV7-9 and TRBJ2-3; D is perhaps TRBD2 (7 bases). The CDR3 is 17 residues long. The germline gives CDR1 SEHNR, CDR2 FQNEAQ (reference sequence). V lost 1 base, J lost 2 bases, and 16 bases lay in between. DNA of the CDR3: TGTGCCAGCAGCTTAGAATCCCCGGGGGGCCCCACAGATACGCAGTATTTT. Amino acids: CASSLESPGGPTDTQYF.

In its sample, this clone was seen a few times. The CDR3: CASSLEEGAIYEQYF. Written as DNA, the CDR3 is TGTGCCAGCAGCTTAGAGGAAGGGGCTATTTACGAGCAGTACTTC. The V call is TRBV7-8, the J call TRBJ2-7; weak D call: TRBD1 (5 bases). Germline CDR1 and CDR2: SGHVS and FQNEAQ. Trimming cost V 1 base and J 4 bases, with 14 bases left between them. This CDR3 has 15 amino acids.

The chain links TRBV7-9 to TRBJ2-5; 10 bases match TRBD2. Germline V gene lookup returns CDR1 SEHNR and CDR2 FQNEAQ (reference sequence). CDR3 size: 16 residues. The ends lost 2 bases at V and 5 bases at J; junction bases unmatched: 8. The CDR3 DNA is TGTGCCAGCAGCTTATGGCTAGCGGGAGTCGAGGAGACCCAGTACTTC. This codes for CASSLWLAGVEETQYF. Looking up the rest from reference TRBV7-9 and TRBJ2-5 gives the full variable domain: DTGVSQNPRHKITKRGQNVTFRCDPISEHNRLYWYRQTLGQGPEFLTYFQNEAQLEKSRLLSDRFSAERPKGSFSTLEIQRTEQGDSAMYLCASSLWLAGVEETQYFGPGTRLLVL.

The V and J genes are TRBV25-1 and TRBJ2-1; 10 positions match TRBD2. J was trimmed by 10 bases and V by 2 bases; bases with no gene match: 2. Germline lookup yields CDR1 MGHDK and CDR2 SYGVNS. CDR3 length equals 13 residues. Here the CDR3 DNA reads TGTGCCAGCAGTGAAGCGACTAGCGGGGAGCAGTTCTTC. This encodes CASSEATSGEQFF.

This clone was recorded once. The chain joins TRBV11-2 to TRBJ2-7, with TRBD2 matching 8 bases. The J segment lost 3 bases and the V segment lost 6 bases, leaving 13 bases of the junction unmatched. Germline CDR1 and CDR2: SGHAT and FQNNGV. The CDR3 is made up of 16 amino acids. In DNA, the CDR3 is TGTGCCAGCAGTCTCCTGGGTGGCGGGGGGTACTACGAGCAGTACTTC. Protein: CASSLLGGGGYYEQYF.

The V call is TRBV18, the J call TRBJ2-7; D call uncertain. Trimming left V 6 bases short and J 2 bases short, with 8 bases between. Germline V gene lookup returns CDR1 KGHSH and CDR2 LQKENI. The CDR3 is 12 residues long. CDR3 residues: CASSDTAYEQYF. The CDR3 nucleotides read TGTGCCAGCTCGGATACAGCCTACGAGCAGTACTTC.

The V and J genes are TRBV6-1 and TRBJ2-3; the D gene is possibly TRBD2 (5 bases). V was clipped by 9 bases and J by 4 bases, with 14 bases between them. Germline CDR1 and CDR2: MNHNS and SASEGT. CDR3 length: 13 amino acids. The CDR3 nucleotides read TGTGCCAGTCGGGGTCTTTTGGCAGATACGCAGTATTTT. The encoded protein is CASRGLLADTQYF.